This T cell receptor beta chain was identified in a study of CD8+ T cells in alopecia areata (dated by TCRdb to the late 2010s). With regard to the full study: Treated patients were enrolled in an open-label pilot trial of oral tofacitinib, 5 to 10 mg twice daily, for moderate-to-severe alopecia areata. Scalp clonality was compared across normal scalp (n=4), patchy alopecia areata scalp (n=8), and alopecia totalis/universalis scalp (n=8). High-throughput TCRbeta sequencing was used to examine T cell clonal expansion in alopecia areata in both the C3H/HeJ mouse model and human patients. In humans, TCRbeta sequencing was performed on scalp tissue and on sorted CD4+ and CD8+ peripheral blood T cells from healthy controls and from patients with patchy or totalis/universalis alopecia areata. Amplification of TCRbeta CDR3 regions was done by immunoSEQ multiplex PCR using 35 Vbeta forward primers and 13 Jbeta reverse primers. RNA was obtained with the PAXgene miRNA kit for fixed scalp, the miRNeasy kit for PBMCs, and the RNeasy kit for mouse skin. Tofacitinib was administered for 6 to 18 months, and 6 months of follow-up off drug were then conducted to assess delayed response and recurrence. Tofacitinib-treated patients had biopsies at baseline and at 4 and 24 weeks of treatment, with a later scalp biopsy in several patients. For the treated patients, the SALT score, which quantifies what percentage of scalp surface area is affected, served as the measure of disease severity. Overall results and qualifications from the work: Many expanded lesional clones were found to persist in scalp and blood during tofacitinib treatment, and relapse after treatment cessation may be partly explained by this persistence. Because the treated cohort was small and had just a single nonresponder, larger studies are needed to establish links between baseline CD8+ expansion and response. Tofacitinib significantly decreased scalp clonality and the number of expanded CD8+ clones among the top 100 scalp clones. Unlike mouse skin, which is dominated by gammadelta T cells, normal human skin has resident alphabeta T cells that are also sequenced, and this complicates analysis of the scalp TCR repertoire. Compared with normal scalp, lesional scalp had higher clonality and more expanded CD8+ clones, particularly in alopecia totalis/universalis, a pattern that suggests antigenic drive. TCR sequences shared between patients were less clear than in mice, possibly partly because of HLA diversity in the patient population.

The time point label on this specimen signifies: roughly 24 weeks on oral tofacitinib. The sample's treatment or condition, from its label and the paper: oral pan-JAK inhibitor, 5-10 mg twice daily. Lesional scalp punch biopsies and peripheral blood were obtained from alopecia areata patients. After PBMCs were isolated by density centrifugation and stained for CD3, CD4 and CD8, a FACSAria was used to sort CD4+ and CD8+ T cells. This clone has just a few counts. This clone's antigen is unknown. No much larger clone exists at a distance of one base, and base qualities are not known. Library generation was performed with the immunoSEQ multiplex PCR assay. For TCR sequencing, RNA was extracted from every sample and reverse transcribed into cDNA to serve as template. SuperScript III was used to make first-strand cDNA, primed with a 2:1 mix of oligo-dT and random hexamers. A synthetic immune receptor repertoire was used to gauge amplification bias, and whatever bias remained was removed computationally. The paper's data handling went like this. Raw reads were preprocessed to remove errors, and CDR3 was defined by IMGT conventions from the conserved cysteine to phenylalanine. Clonality was computed by normalizing Shannon entropy by log2 of the number of productive unique TCRs and subtracting the result from 1. CD4 or CD8 identity of scalp clones was inferred by cross-referencing scalp TCRbeta sequences with sorted blood CD4 and CD8 repertoires. TCRdb limited this immuneACCESS table to in-frame rearrangements with V and J called. A share of clones is missing; checked studies link under half to unresolved V genes, and the rest is unexplained. That table gives V, J and clone size, and the DNA gave D and trimming. The sample yields about 90,000 clones; around 44% were counted once. Less than 20% of the sample is held by the ten biggest clonotypes.

The receptor comes from a human donor with alopecia areata. Sequencing used CD8+ T cells sorted from blood, obtained at week 24, from a patient treated with tofacitinib.

The CDR3 protein: CAGRSGSVTGELFF. The DNA sequence follows: TGTGCCGGACGTAGCGGGAGCGTAACCGGGGAGCTGTTTTTT. The V gene is TRBV19 and the J gene is TRBJ2-2, with 9 bases aligning to TRBD2. Based on the germline V gene (reference sequence), the CDR1 and CDR2 sequences are LNHDA and SQIVND. The CDR3, from cysteine to phenylalanine, totals 14 residues. Kept here is only the CDR3 DNA, which spans 42 bases and is read in frame from base 1. V is pruned by 11 bases and J by 5 bases, leaving 9 bases of the junction without a gene match.